The next 4 T cell receptor beta chains were all read from a single sample in a study of T cells in Graves' hyperthyroidism and ophthalmopathy. RNA transcripts were the template for amplifying TCR beta CDR3 regions. During a first-round RT-PCR of the TCR CDR3, the HTBI primer set was used. TCRdb recomputed calls from the multiplex PCR reads with MiXCR, one row per CDR3 protein. The table lists around 210,000 distinct CDR3 sequences, 17% of them singletons. Material for sequencing was blood. All receptors derive from a woman aged 45-60 years with Graves' hyperthyroidism.

The chain recombines TRBV5-1 with TRBJ2-1, with 7 bases that match TRBD1. The CDR3 runs 12 residues. Germline V CDR1 and CDR2: SGHRS, YFSETQ. After removal of 4 bases from V and 7 bases from J, the junction contained 2 bases not matched to a gene. DNA for the CDR3: TGCGCCAGCAGCATGACAGGGAATGAGCAGTTCTTC. As protein: CASSMTGNEQFF.

This clonotype has more than one count but fewer than ten. The junction shows a germline mismatch at one end, possibly a read error. J is TRBJ2-2 and V is TRBV6-1; a weak D match, TRBD2 (5 bases). Germline CDR1 and CDR2: MNHNS and SASEGT. The CDR3 length is 13 residues. The CDR3 spells CASSARHTGKLFF. CDR3 DNA sequence: TGTGCCAGCAGTGCGCGCCACACCGGGAAGCTGTTTTTT.

This clonotype was observed a few times. This sequence joins TRBV29-1 and TRBJ1-1; D unresolved. V was cut by 5 bases and J by 1 base, with 11 bases left in between. The CDR3 has 13 amino acids. The germline CDR1 and CDR2 sequences are SQVTM and ANQGSEA. The CDR3 protein is CSVRRGTNTEAFF. In DNA, the CDR3 is TGCAGCGTTAGACGGGGAACGAACACTGAAGCTTTCTTT.

This clonotype has just a few counts. The chain combines TRBV3-1 with TRBJ2-1; D is unresolved. The CDR3 totals 15 residues. CDR1 and CDR2 from the germline V gene are LGHDT and YNNKEL (reference sequence). The ends were cut back, 0 bases at V and 6 bases at J, with 12 bases in the middle. The CDR3 region has the DNA TGTGCCAGCAGCCAAGAGGCTAGTGGCGCCAATGAGCAGTTCTTC. It encodes CASSQEASGANEQFF.